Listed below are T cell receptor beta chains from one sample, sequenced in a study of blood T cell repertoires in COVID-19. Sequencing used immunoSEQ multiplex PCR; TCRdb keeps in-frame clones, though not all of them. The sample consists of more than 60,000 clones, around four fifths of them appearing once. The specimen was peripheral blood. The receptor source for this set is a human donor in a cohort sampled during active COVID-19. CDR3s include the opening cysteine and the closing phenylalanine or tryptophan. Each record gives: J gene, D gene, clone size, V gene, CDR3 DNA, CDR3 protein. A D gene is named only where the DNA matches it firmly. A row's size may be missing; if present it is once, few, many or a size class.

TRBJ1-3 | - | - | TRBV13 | TGTGCCAGCAGCCTCGGACATGCAAGGAGTCGGGGAAACACCATATATTTT | CASSLGHARSRGNTIYF
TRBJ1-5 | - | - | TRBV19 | TGTGCCAGTAGTAAGGTCGACAGAACTTATAGCAATCAGCCCCAGCATTTT | CASSKVDRTYSNQPQHF
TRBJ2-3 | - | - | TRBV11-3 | TGTGCCAGCAGCTTCGGTACTGATACGCAGTATTTT | CASSFGTDTQYF
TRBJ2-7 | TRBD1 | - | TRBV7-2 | TGTGCCAGCAGCGCCCGGGACAGTGCATACGAGCAGTACTTC | CASSARDSAYEQYF
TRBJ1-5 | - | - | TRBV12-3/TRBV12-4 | TGTGCCAGCAGCCCCGCGGGGGTTAGGCCCCAGCATTTT | CASSPAGVRPQHF
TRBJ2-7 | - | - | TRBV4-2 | TGTGCCAGCAGCCAAGATATGGGCCCCTACGAGCAGTACTTC | CASSQDMGPYEQYF
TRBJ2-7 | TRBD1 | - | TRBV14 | TGTGCCAGCAGCCAAAGTCGGACAGGGGTCCGAGGGGAGCAGTACTTC | CASSQSRTGVRGEQYF
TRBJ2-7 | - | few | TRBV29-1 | TGCAGCGTTGAAGCAACTCTACAGGGTTCCGAGCAGTACTTC | CSVEATLQGSEQYF
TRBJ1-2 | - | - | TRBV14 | TGTGCCAGCAGCCCGAAGACACTCAACTATGGCTACACCTTC | CASSPKTLNYGYTF
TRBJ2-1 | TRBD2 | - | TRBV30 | TGTGCCTGGAGTGGGCGGGGGTTTCGCTATGAGCAGTTCTTC | CAWSGRGFRYEQFF
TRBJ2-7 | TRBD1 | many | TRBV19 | TGTGCCAGTAGTCGGGGACAGGGGAACTACGAGCAGTACTTC | CASSRGQGNYEQYF
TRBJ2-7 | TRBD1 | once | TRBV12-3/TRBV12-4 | TGTGCCAGCAGTTTGGGACAGGGCTACGAGCAGTACTTC | CASSLGQGYEQYF
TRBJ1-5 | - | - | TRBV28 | TGTGCCAGCAGTTTAGCTCTTATCGGGCAGCCCCAGCATTTT | CASSLALIGQPQHF
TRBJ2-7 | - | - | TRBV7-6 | TGTGCCAGCAGCCCCCGGTTTGGCTCCTACGAGCAGTACTTC | CASSPRFGSYEQYF
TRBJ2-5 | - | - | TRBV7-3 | TGTGCCAGCAGCTTATCCGGGATAAGGGAGACCCAGTACTTC | CASSLSGIRETQYF
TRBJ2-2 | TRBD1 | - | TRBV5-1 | TGCGCCAGCAGCTACACAGGGGACACCGGGGAGCTGTTTTTT | CASSYTGDTGELFF
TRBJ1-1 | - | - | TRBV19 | TGTGCCAGTAGTGGGCACGACGGCTCTGAAGCTTTCTTT | CASSGHDGSEAFF
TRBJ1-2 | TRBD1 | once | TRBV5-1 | TGCGCCAGCAGCACCCGGGACAGCTATGGCTACACCTTC | CASSTRDSYGYTF
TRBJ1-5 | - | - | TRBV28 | TGTGCCAGCAGCCTCAATCAGCCCCAGCATTTT | CASSLNQPQHF
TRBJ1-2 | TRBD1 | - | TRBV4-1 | TGCGCCAGCAGCCGGACAGGGGATGGCTACACCTTC | CASSRTGDGYTF
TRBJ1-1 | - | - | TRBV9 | TGTGCCAGCAGCGTAGTCGCCGGGTCCCACACTGAAGCTTTCTTT | CASSVVAGSHTEAFF
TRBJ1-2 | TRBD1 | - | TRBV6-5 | TGTGCCAGCAGGAAAGGACAGGGTTGGTATGGCTACACCTTC | CASRKGQGWYGYTF
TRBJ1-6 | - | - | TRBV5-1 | TGCGCCAGCAGCTTTGGTGTTAGCGGGTGGGGGTCCTATAATTCACCCCTCCACTTT | CASSFGVSGWGSYNSPLHF
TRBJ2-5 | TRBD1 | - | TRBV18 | TGTGCCAGCTCAACACAGGGGAAGGAGACCCAGTACTTC | CASSTQGKETQYF
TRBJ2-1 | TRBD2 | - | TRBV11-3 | TGTGCCAGCAGCTTCGGACTAGCGTCGAATGAGCAGTTCTTC | CASSFGLASNEQFF
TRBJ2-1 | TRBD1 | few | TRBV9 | TGTGCCAGCAGCGGTGGGACAGGGGGCTACAATGAGCAGTTCTTC | CASSGGTGGYNEQFF
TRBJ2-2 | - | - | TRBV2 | TGTGCCAGCAGTGAGAACGCCCTGCTAAGCACCGGGGAGCTGTTTTTT | CASSENALLSTGELFF